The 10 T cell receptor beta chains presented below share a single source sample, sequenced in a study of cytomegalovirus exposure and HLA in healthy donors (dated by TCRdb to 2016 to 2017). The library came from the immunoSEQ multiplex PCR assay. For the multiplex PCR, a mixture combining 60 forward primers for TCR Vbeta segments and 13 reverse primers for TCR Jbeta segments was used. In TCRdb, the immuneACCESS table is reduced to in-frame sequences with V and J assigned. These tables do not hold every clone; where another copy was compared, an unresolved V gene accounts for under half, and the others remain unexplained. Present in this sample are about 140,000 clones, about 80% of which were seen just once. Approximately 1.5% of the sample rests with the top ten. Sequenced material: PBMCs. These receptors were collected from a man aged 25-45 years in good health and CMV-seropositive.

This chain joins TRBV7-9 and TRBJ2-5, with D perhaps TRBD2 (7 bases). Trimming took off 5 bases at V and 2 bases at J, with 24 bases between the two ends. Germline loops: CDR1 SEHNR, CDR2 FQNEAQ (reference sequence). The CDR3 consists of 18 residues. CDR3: CASSPRGGGPGVQETQYF. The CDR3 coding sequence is TGTGCCAGCAGCCCGAGAGGGGGGGGGCCGGGTGTGCAAGAGACCCAGTACTTC.

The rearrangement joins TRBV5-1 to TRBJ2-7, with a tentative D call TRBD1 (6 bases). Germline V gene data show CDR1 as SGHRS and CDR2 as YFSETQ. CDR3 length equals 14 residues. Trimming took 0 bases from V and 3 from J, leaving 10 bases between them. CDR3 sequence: CASSLEGTNYEQYF. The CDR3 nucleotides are TGCGCCAGCAGCTTGGAGGGGACAAACTACGAGCAGTACTTC.

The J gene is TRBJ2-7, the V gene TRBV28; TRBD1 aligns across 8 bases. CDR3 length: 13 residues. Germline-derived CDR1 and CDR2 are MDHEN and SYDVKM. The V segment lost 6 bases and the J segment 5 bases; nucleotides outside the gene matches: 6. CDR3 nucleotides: TGTGCCAGCAGCGGACAGGGAAGAGACGAGCAGTACTTC. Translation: CASSGQGRDEQYF.

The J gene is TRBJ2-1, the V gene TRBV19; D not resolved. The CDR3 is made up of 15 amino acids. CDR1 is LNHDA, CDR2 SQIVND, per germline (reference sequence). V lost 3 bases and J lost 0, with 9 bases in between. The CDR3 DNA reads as TGTGCCAGTAGTATTCTTCTAGTCTCCTACAATGAGCAGTTCTTC. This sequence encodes CASSILLVSYNEQFF.

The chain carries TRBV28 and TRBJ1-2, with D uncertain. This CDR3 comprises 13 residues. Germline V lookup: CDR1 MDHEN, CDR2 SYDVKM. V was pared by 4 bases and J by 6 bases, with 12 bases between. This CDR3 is CASSYSSRNGYTF. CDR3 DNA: TGTGCCAGCAGTTATTCGAGCCGAAATGGCTACACCTTC.

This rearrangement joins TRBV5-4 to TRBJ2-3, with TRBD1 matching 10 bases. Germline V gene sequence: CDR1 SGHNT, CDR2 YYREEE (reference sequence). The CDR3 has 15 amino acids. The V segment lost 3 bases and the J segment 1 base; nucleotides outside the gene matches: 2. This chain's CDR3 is CASSSGTGGTDTQYF. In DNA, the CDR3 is TGTGCCAGCAGCTCGGGGACAGGGGGCACAGATACGCAGTATTTT.

The CDR3 reads CASSQGPGAGVDNSPLHF. In DNA form, the CDR3 reads TGTGCCAGCAGCCAAGGACCAGGGGCAGGGGTAGATAATTCACCCCTCCACTTT. The rearrangement uses TRBV4-2 and TRBJ1-6, with TRBD1 as a possible D gene (6 bases). CDR3 length: 18 amino acids. CDR1 is LGHNA and CDR2 is YNFKEQ in the germline V gene. Trimming pared 1 base from V and 5 bases from J, leaving 18 bases between.

CDR3 residues: CASSLEQGGVQGYTF. For the CDR3, the DNA is TGCGCCAGCAGCTTGGAACAGGGAGGGGTTCAAGGCTACACCTTC. J is TRBJ1-2 and V is TRBV5-1; possibly TRBD1 for D (6 bases). Trimming removed 0 bases at V and 8 bases at J, with 17 bases between. CDR1 SGHRS and CDR2 YFSETQ come from the germline V gene. This CDR3 comprises 15 residues.

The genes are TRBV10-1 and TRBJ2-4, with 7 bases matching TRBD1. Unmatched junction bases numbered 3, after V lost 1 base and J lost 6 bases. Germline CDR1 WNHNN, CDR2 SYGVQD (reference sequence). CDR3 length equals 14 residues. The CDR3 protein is CASSEYRGGNIQYF. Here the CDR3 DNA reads TGCGCCAGCAGTGAGTACAGGGGTGGAAACATTCAGTACTTC.

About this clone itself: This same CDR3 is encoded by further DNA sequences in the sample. The CDR3 region has the DNA TGTGCCAGCAGTGAATTCAGCGGGAGTAGGTACGAGCAGTACTTC. Translation gives CASSEFSGSRYEQYF. V and J are TRBV2 and TRBJ2-7; 8 nucleotides align to TRBD2. The CDR3 is made up of 15 amino acids. V lost 2 bases to trimming and J lost 4 bases; unmatched junction nucleotides: 7. Germline CDR1 is SNHLY and CDR2 is FYNNEI.